The sample holds one count of the clone carrying this TCR beta chain. What it recognizes is unknown. The data were obtained in a study of T cell responses to AZD1222 COVID-19 vaccine. Findings and limits, study-wide: Just 5 to 7 people given AZD1222 tested seropositive at baseline. White British donors predominated, females outnumbered males, and clonal diversity was possibly underestimated. After the peak T cell response, and only then, were repertoires sampled. Spike was spanned by vaccine-associated CD4 TCRs, which were dominant at 160-218 and 743-854.

Repertoires were generated with immunoSEQ multiplex PCR, while TCRdb's copy carries only in-frame clones and drops some. Here the sample spans some 96,000 clones, approximately 87% being singletons. Trimming left V 4 bases short and J 3 bases short, with 14 bases between. Germline V gene lookup returns CDR1 SGHTS and CDR2 YDEGEE. The CDR3 consists of 15 residues. This sequence originates from an adult in good health. The chain combines TRBV5-8 with TRBJ1-5, with D perhaps TRBD1 (5 bases). Sequencing used peripheral blood, obtained on day 0 of MenACWY control vaccination. For the CDR3, the DNA is TGTGCCAGCAGCCCCACAGGCAGGGCCAATCAGCCCCAGCATTTT. Translated: CASSPTGRANQPQHF.